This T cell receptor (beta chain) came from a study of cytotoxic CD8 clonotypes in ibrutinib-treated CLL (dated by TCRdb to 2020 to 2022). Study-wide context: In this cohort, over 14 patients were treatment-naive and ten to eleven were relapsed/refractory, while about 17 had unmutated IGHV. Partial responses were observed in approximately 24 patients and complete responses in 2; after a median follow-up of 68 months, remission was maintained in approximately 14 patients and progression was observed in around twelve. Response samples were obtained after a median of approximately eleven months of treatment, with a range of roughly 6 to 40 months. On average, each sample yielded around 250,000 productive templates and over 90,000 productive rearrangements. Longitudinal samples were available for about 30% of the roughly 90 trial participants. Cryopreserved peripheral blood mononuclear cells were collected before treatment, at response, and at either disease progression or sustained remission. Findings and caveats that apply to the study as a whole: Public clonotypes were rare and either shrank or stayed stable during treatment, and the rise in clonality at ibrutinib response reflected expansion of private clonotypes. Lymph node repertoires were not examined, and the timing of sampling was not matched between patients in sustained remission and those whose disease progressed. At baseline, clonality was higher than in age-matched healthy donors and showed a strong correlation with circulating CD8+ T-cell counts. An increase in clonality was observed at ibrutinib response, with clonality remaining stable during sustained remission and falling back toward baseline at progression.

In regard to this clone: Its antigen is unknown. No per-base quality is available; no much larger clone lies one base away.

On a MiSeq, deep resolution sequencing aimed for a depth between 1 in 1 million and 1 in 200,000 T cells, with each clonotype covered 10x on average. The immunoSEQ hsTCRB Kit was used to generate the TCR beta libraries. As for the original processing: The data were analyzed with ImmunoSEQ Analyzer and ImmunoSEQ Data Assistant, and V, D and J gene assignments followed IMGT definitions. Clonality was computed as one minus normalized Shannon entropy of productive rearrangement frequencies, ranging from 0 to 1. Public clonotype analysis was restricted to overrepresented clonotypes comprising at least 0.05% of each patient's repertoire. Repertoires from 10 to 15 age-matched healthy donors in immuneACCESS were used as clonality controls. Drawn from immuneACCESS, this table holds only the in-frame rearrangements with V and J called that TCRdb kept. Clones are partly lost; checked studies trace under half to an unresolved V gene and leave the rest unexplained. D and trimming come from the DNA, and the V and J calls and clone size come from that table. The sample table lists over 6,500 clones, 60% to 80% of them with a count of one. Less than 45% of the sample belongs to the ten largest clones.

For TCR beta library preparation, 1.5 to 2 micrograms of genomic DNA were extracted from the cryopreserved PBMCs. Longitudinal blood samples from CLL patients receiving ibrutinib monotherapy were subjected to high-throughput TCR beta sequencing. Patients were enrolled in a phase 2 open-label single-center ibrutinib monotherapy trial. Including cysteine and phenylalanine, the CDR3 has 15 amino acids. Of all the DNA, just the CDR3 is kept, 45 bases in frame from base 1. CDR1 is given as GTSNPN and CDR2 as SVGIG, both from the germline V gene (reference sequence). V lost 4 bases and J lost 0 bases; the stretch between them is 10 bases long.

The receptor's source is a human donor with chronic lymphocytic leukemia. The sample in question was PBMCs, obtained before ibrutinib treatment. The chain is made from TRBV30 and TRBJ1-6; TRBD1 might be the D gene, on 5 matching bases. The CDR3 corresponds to CAWIQGSSYNSPLHF. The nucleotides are TGTGCCTGGATCCAGGGTAGCTCCTATAATTCACCCCTCCACTTT.